Shown below are 2 T cell receptor beta chains from a single sample sequenced in a study of OX40 agonist ivuxolimab in advanced cancers. Using immunoSEQ multiplex PCR, the repertoire was profiled, and TCRdb retains in-frame clones only, with some absent. Of 60,000 to 75,000 clones in the sample, 90% to 95% are singletons; the top ten hold approximately 18%. Sequences were derived from CD4+ or CD8+ T cells sorted from blood, sampled in a trial of the OX40 agonist ivuxolimab. The receptors originated from an adult with an advanced solid tumor such as melanoma, head and neck, liver or kidney cancer.

V gene TRBV5-6 combines with J gene TRBJ2-3, with 11 bases lining up with TRBD2. Looked up from germline, CDR1 is SGHDT and CDR2 is YYEEEE. Trimming took 3 bases from V and 3 from J; bases not matched to a gene: 6. The length of the CDR3 is 16 residues. The CDR3 nucleotides are TGTGCCAGCAGCTGGCATAGCGGGAGGGATACAGATACGCAGTATTTT. It is translated as CASSWHSGRDTDTQYF.

The V and J genes are TRBV4-3 and TRBJ2-7, with D perhaps TRBD1 (6 bases). This CDR3 is built from 15 residues. Germline V gene lookup returns CDR1 LGHNA and CDR2 YSLEER. The V gene lost 0 bases and the J gene lost 5 bases, with 14 bases spanning the gap. The chain's CDR3 is CASSQDKTGGDEQYF. CDR3 DNA: TGCGCCAGCAGCCAAGACAAGACAGGTGGGGACGAGCAGTACTTC.